This T cell receptor beta chain was retrieved from a study of control samples from healthy donors and cancer patients. Method: immunoSEQ multiplex PCR; TCRdb's copy keeps in-frame clones and lacks some. This sample has about 63,000 clones, with around 85% found just once. This clone counts as medium-sized. Trimming took 1 base from V and 7 from J, leaving 8 bases between them. From germline, CDR1 is SGHNT and CDR2 YYREEE (reference sequence). CDR3 length equals 12 residues. The V call is TRBV5-4, the J call TRBJ1-1; the D is unclear. Sequenced input: blood. This receptor was obtained from a man between 35 and 55 years old in good health. CDR3 residues: CASSLRPDEAFF. CDR3 nucleotides: TGTGCCAGCAGCTTGCGGCCTGATGAAGCTTTCTTT. Variable domain in full (rest from reference TRBV5-4 and TRBJ1-1): ETGVTQSPTHLIKTRGQQVTLRCSSQSGHNTVSWYQQALGQGPQFIFQYYREEENGRGNFPPRFSGLQFPNYSSELNVNALELDDSALYLCASSLRPDEAFFGQGTRLTVV.